This T cell receptor beta chain was recorded in a study of cytomegalovirus exposure and HLA in healthy donors. In the case of this clone: What it recognizes is unknown.

Primers included in the PCR were 60 Vbeta and 13 Jbeta primers. Sequencing was performed with immunoSEQ multiplex PCR; in TCRdb, only in-frame clones are kept and a portion is missing. Of about 140,000 clones listed, around 73% are singletons. This CDR3 contains 16 residues. Looked up from germline, CDR1 is SGHDN and CDR2 is FVKESK. J lost 0 bases, V lost 2 bases, and 0 bases had no gene match. Study-wide results and caveats: DRB1 showed the most TCR associations and HLA-C the fewest in a later analysis, as rates varied by HLA locus. TRBV6-2, TRBV6-3 and some other V segments were excluded as indistinguishable. For cytomegalovirus status, the classifier reportedly gave diagnoses with high specificity and sensitivity.

Everyone who donated was a healthy bone marrow donor. This chain connects TRBV14 to TRBJ2-3, with TRBD2 identical over 12 bases. The receptor was isolated from a woman aged 40 to 50 in good health and CMV-seronegative. Sample: PBMCs. The CDR3 DNA is TGTGCCAGCAGCCAACTAGCGGGGGGGAGCACAGATACGCAGTATTTT. Its translation: CASSQLAGGSTDTQYF. Full variable domain (outside the CDR3, taken from reference TRBV14 and TRBJ2-3): EAGVTQFPSHSVIEKGQTVTLRCDPISGHDNLYWYRRVMGKEIKFLLHFVKESKQDESGMPNNRFLAERTGGTYSTLKVQPAELEDSGVYFCASSQLAGGSTDTQYFGPGTRLTVL.